Sequencing of this TCR beta chain was carried out in a study of cytomegalovirus exposure and HLA in healthy donors. In the PCR, 60 Vbeta and 13 Jbeta primers were used. Produced via immunoSEQ multiplex PCR; TCRdb's table is partial and in-frame only. The sample records 200,000 to 250,000 clones, about 79% being singletons. To note about this clone: The junction does not match germline at one end; this may be a read error.

Germline loops: CDR1 SEHNR, CDR2 FQNEAQ (reference sequence). The CDR3 loop spans 14 amino acids. The TCR was taken from a man aged 18 to 30 in good health and CMV-seronegative. The chain combines TRBV7-9 with TRBJ1-1; D is undetermined. Sequencing input: PBMCs. The CDR3 here is CSSSIDASGTEAFF. CDR3 bases: TGTTCCAGCAGCATTGACGCAAGCGGCACTGAAGCTTTCTTT.